This T cell receptor beta chain derives from a study of CD8+ T cells in alopecia areata. The study, taken as a whole, reports: A great number of expanded lesional clones endured in scalp and blood during tofacitinib. Because of a solitary nonresponder, the connection of baseline CD8+ expansion to response stays uncertain. TCR sharing across patients was less clear than in mice, possibly HLA-related.

Notes on this clone: Its antigen is unidentified.

RNA extraction was followed by reverse transcription into cDNA, which acted as the sequencing template. Using immunoSEQ multiplex PCR, the repertoire was profiled, and TCRdb retains in-frame clones only, with some absent. The sample has some 200,000 clones, roughly three fifths seen once; the top ten hold approximately 3.5%. The treatment denotes: oral pan-JAK inhibitor, 5-10 mg twice daily. It was from alopecia areata patients that lesional scalp punch biopsies and peripheral blood were collected. The germline gives CDR1 LNHDA, CDR2 SQIVND (reference sequence). CDR3 length equals 14 residues. V shed 1 base and J shed 1 base, with 4 bases lying between them.

This chain links TRBV19 with TRBJ2-2; D remains unclear. This sample comprised CD4+ T cells sorted from blood, obtained at week 4, from a patient treated with tofacitinib. This receptor was identified in a human donor with alopecia areata. The DNA for the CDR3 is TGTGCCAGTAGTATAGCGGAGAACACCGGGGAGCTGTTTTTT. It translates to CASSIAENTGELFF. The full variable domain, completed using reference TRBV19 and TRBJ2-2, is DGGITQSPKYLFRKEGQNVTLSCEQNLNHDAMYWYRQDPGQGLRLIYYSQIVNDFQKGDIAEGYSVSREKKESFPLTVTSAQKNPTAFYLCASSIAENTGELFFGEGSRLTVL.